This is a list of T cell receptor beta chains from one sample in a study of T cells in Graves' hyperthyroidism and ophthalmopathy. TCRdb independently ran MiXCR on the multiplex PCR reads; one entry per CDR3 protein. Among about 740,000 distinct CDR3 sequences, 14% were seen once, and the ten largest hold about a tenth. Sequenced: blood. The receptors stem from a woman between 18 and 29 years old with Graves' hyperthyroidism. Each CDR3 is given with its conserved first and last residue. The D gene is left open where the match is weak. Clone size is shown for a subset of rows, as once, few, many or a class of expanded clone.

clone_size d_call j_call v_call cdr3_length cdr3_nt cdr3_aa
few NA TRBJ2-3 TRBV4-1 16 TGCGCCAGCAGCCATCCTCGGGCGAACGGGGCAGATACGCAGTATTTT CASSHPRANGADTQYF
NA TRBD2 TRBJ2-5 TRBV29-1 15 TGCAGCGCGCGAAAGGGACTAGCGGGAGAAGAGACCCAGTACTTC CSARKGLAGEETQYF
NA NA TRBJ2-1 TRBV28 18 TGTGCCAGCAGTTTATCTCCGGGGGTCGGGACGCTCCGCAATGAGCAGTTCTTC CASSLSPGVGTLRNEQFF
NA TRBD1 TRBJ1-2 TRBV29-1 12 TGCAGCGTTGGGACAGGTCCTTATGGCTACACCTTC CSVGTGPYGYTF
many NA TRBJ2-2 TRBV3-1 15 TGTGCCAGCAGCCGGAGGACAGCGAACACCGGGGAGCTGTTTTTT CASSRRTANTGELFF
NA NA TRBJ2-1 TRBV19 15 TGTGCCAGTAGTCCCGTCGGGCTAGGATCGGCTGAGCAGTTCTTC CASSPVGLGSAEQFF
NA TRBD2 TRBJ2-3 TRBV20-1 15 TGCAGTGCCCCCATGACTAGCGGGATCCGGGATACGCAGTATTTT CSAPMTSGIRDTQYF
NA TRBD1 TRBJ2-1 TRBV19 14 TGTGCCAGCACAGACAGGGGGCGATACAATGAGCAGTTCTTC CASTDRGRYNEQFF
many NA TRBJ1-3 TRBV30 15 TGTGCCTGGAGTCTAGACAGGAGCTCTGGAAACACCATATATTTT CAWSLDRSSGNTIYF
many TRBD2 TRBJ2-1 TRBV20-1 15 TGCAGTGCGAGTCGAGGCGGGAGGCTCAACAATGAGCAGTTCTTC CSASRGGRLNNEQFF
NA NA TRBJ2-1 TRBV9 15 TGTGCCAGCAGCGTCGCCTTGCCTGGGAACAATGAGCAGTTCTTC CASSVALPGNNEQFF
few NA TRBJ1-4 TRBV27 13 TGTGCCAGCGGGCCGCCACCTAATGAAAAACTGTTTTTT CASGPPPNEKLFF
NA TRBD1 TRBJ2-2 TRBV7-6 12 TGTGCAGGGACAGGAGGCGCCGGGGAGCTGTTTTTT CAGTGGAGELFF
many NA TRBJ2-7 TRBV30 11 TGTGCCTGGAGTCCTGCTGGGGAGCAGTACTTC CAWSPAGEQYF
NA NA TRBJ2-7 TRBV6-1 13 TGTGCCAGCAGGGGCACTAACGACTACGAGCAGTACTTC CASRGTNDYEQYF
NA NA TRBJ2-1 TRBV2 16 TGTGCCAGCAGTGAAGTGAGAAGGCAGGGTGGCAATGAGCAGTTCTTC CASSEVRRQGGNEQFF
many TRBD1 TRBJ1-2 TRBV5-8 13 TGTGCCAGCAGCTTGAGGACAGGGTATGGCTACACCTTC CASSLRTGYGYTF
NA NA TRBJ1-4 TRBV9 14 TGTGCCAGCACCGGGACGGCAACTAATGAAAAACTGTTTTTT CASTGTATNEKLFF
many TRBD1 TRBJ1-2 TRBV30 15 TGTGCCTGGAGTGTACTGGACAGGGGGCCATATGGCTACACCTTC CAWSVLDRGPYGYTF
NA NA TRBJ1-2 TRBV6-1 12 TGTGCCAGCAGTACAGAGACGGGCGGCTACACCTTC CASSTETGGYTF
NA NA TRBJ2-7 TRBV18 15 TGTGCCAGCCCAACCATGGGACAATCGGTGCACGAGCAGTACTTC CASPTMGQSVHEQYF
many NA TRBJ2-1 TRBV2 12 TGTGCCAGCATGGGGGTTTACAATGAGCAGTTCTTC CASMGVYNEQFF
many TRBD1 TRBJ2-7 TRBV29-1 12 TGCAGCGTCCGACAGGGCCCTTACGAGCAGTACTTC CSVRQGPYEQYF
NA TRBD2 TRBJ2-4 TRBV11-2 17 TGTGCCAGCAGCTTCTCCGGGACTAGCGGCCCCGGGCACATTCAGTACTTC CASSFSGTSGPGHIQYF
many NA TRBJ1-2 TRBV6-6 13 TGTGCCAGCAGTTACGCGACGGGTTATGGCTACACCTTC CASSYATGYGYTF
NA NA TRBJ2-1 TRBV4-1 17 TGCGCCAGCAGCCAAGTCTTCCGGGAAAGAGAGGGCAATGAGCAGTTCTTC CASSQVFREREGNEQFF
few NA TRBJ1-1 TRBV14 16 TGTGCCAGCAGCCAATGGACAGCGATTTTGAACACTGAAGCTTTCTTT CASSQWTAILNTEAFF
NA NA TRBJ1-2 TRBV6-1 11 TGTGCCAGCAGTCGCAGGGGCGGCTACACCTTC CASSRRGGYTF
many TRBD2 TRBJ2-2 TRBV20-1 14 TGCAGTGCTAGTTCCGGGACTAGCTCTCGGGAGCTGTTTTTT CSASSGTSSRELFF
few NA TRBJ1-1 TRBV19 12 TGTGCCAGTACCCGGGGCAGGGCTGAAGCTTTCTTT CASTRGRAEAFF
many NA TRBJ1-2 TRBV24-1 15 TGTGCCACCCGCCCTGATCAGGCAGCCAACTATGGCTACACCTTC CATRPDQAANYGYTF
NA NA TRBJ1-2 TRBV6-1 15 TGTGCCAGCAGTAGAGTACAGGGAGAAGGCTATGGCTACACCTTC CASSRVQGEGYGYTF
many NA TRBJ2-2 TRBV20-1 14 TGCAGTGCTAGAGATCCGCGGGGATCCGGGGAGCTGTTTTTT CSARDPRGSGELFF
many TRBD2 TRBJ2-2 TRBV12-3/TRBV12-4 16 TGTGCCAGCAGCCTCCAACTAGCGGGAAAAGTCGGGGAGCTGTTTTTT CASSLQLAGKVGELFF
NA TRBD1 TRBJ2-3 TRBV11-3 12 TGTGCCAGCAGCTCAACAGGGGTACTGCAGTATTTT CASSSTGVLQYF
many TRBD2 TRBJ2-7 TRBV7-2 16 TGTGCCAGCAGCTTAGGTGGGGCGGGGGAGTCCTACGAGCAGTACTTC CASSLGGAGESYEQYF
many NA TRBJ2-3 TRBV11-2 12 TGTGCCAGCAGCCGAGACACAGATACGCAGTATTTT CASSRDTDTQYF
NA NA TRBJ1-5 TRBV4-1 22 TGCGCCAGCAGCCAAGAATGGGGCGCCGGGGCCTCACACTGGGGTGGCAATCAGCCCCAGCATTTT CASSQEWGAGASHWGGNQPQHF
many NA TRBJ2-3 TRBV11-2 13 TGTGCCAGCAGCCCAATCCCCACAGATACGCAGTATTTT CASSPIPTDTQYF
many NA TRBJ2-7 TRBV7-8 14 TGTGCCAGCAGCTCCCGATGGGTCCCCTACGAGCAGTACTTC CASSSRWVPYEQYF
NA NA TRBJ2-3 TRBV2 12 TGTGCCAGCAAGGACCGCGGGGACCGGGAGTATTTT CASKDRGDREYF
few NA TRBJ2-5 TRBV6-1 14 TGTGCCAGCACCTTTAAACCATTCCAAGAGACCCAGTACTTC CASTFKPFQETQYF
few TRBD1 TRBJ1-1 TRBV2 16 TGTGCCAGCAGGGAGGGGCCCGACAGGGTTTACACTGAAGCTTTCTTT CASREGPDRVYTEAFF
many NA TRBJ2-3 TRBV20-1 15 TGCAGTGCTAGAGATCAAAGAGTAATGTCAGATACGCAGTATTTT CSARDQRVMSDTQYF
few NA TRBJ1-5 TRBV19 13 TGTGCCAGTAGTTGGGACCGCAATCAGCCCCAGCATTTT CASSWDRNQPQHF
NA TRBD1 TRBJ2-5 TRBV10-3 14 TGTGCCATCAGCTCCGGGACAGGGAAAGAGACCCAGTACTTC CAISSGTGKETQYF